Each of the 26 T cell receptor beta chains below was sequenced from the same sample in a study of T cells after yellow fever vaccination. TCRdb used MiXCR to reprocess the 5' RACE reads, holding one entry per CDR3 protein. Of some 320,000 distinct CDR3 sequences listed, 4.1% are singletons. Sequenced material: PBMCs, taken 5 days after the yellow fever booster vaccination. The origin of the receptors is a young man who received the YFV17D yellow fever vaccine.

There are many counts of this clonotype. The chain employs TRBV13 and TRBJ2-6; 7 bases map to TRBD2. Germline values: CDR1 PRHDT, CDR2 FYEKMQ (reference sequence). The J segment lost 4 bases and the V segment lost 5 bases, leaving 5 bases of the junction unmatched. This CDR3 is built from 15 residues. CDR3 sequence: CASSALTSGANVLTF. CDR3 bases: TGTGCCAGCAGCGCCCTGACTAGCGGGGCCAACGTCCTGACTTTC.

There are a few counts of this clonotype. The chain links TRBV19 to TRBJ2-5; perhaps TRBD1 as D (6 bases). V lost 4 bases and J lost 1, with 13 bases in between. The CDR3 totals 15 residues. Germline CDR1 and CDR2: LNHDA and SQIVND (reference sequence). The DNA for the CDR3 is TGTGCCAGTAGTAAAACCGGGACACCCCAAGAGACCCAGTACTTC. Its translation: CASSKTGTPQETQYF.

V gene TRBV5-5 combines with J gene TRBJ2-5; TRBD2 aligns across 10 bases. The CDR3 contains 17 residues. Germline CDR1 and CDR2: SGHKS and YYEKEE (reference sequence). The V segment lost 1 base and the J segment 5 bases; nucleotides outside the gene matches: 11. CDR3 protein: CASSLWASGGSGETQYF. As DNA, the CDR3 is TGTGCCAGCAGCTTGTGGGCTAGCGGGGGTAGCGGGGAGACCCAGTACTTC.

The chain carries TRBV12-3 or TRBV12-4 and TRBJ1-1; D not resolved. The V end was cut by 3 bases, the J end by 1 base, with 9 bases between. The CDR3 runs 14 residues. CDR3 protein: CASSFGHGNTEAFF. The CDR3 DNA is TGTGCCAGCAGTTTCGGTCACGGGAACACTGAAGCTTTCTTT.

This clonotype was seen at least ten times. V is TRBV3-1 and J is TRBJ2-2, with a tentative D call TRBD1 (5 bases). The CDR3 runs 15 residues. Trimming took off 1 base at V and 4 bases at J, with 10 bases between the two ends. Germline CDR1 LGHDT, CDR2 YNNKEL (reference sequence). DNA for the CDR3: TGTGCCAGCAGCCAAGGGGCAGGGTTCACCGGGGAGCTGTTTTTT. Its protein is CASSQGAGFTGELFF.

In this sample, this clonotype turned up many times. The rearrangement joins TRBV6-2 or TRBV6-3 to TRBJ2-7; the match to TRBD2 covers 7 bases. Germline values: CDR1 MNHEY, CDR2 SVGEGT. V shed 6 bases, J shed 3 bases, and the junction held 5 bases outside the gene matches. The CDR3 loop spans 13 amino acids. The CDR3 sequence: CASSLRGVYEQYV. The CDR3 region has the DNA TGTGCCAGCAGCCTCCGGGGGGTCTACGAGCAGTACGTC.

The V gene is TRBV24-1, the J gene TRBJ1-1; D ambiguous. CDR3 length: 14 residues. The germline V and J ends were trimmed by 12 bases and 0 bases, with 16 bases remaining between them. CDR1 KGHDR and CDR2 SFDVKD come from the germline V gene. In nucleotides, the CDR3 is TGTGCCTCCACCACAGAAAATATGAACACTGAAGCTTTCTTT. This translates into CASTTENMNTEAFF.

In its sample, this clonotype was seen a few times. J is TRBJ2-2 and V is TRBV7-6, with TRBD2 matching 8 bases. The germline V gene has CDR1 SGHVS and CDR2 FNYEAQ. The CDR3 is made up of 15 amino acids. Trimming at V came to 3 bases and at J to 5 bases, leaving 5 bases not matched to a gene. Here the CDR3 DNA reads TGTGCCAGCAGCTTGGGACTAGTAGGGACCGGGGAGCTGTTTTTT. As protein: CASSLGLVGTGELFF.

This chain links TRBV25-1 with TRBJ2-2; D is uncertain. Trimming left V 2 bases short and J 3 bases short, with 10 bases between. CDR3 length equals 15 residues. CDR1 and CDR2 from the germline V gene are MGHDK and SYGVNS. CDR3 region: CASSEPGPHTGELFF. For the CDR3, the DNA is TGTGCCAGCAGTGAACCCGGGCCCCACACCGGGGAGCTGTTTTTT.

The CDR3 is CSVAVGGVNQPQHF. The DNA for the CDR3 is TGCAGCGTTGCCGTCGGTGGAGTCAATCAGCCCCAGCATTTT. The chain combines TRBV29-1 with TRBJ1-5; no reliable D call. Germline V gene lookup returns CDR1 SQVTM and CDR2 ANQGSEA. V shed 4 bases and J shed 3 bases, with 13 bases lying between them. The CDR3 runs to 14 residues.

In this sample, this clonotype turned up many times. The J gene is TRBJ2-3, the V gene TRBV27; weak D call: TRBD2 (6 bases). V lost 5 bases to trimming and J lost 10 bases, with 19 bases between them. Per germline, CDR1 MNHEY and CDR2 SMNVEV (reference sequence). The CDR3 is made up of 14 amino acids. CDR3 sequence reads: CASSEGLASGSQYF. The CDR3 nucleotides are TGTGCCAGCAGTGAGGGACTGGCCTCCGGATCGCAGTATTTT.

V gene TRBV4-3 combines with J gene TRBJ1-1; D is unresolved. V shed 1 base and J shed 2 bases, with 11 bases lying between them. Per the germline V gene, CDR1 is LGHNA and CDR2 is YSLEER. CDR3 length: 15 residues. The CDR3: CASSQVRTRNTEAFF. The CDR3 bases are TGCGCCAGCAGCCAAGTCCGAACGAGAAACACTGAAGCTTTCTTT.

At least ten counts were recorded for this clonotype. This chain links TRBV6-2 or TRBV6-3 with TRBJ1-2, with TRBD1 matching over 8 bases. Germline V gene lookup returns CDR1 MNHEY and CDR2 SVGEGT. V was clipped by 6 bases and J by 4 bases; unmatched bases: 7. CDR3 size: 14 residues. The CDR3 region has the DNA TGTGCCAGCAGCCTCGGGACAGGAGCCTATGGCTACACCTTC. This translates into CASSLGTGAYGYTF.

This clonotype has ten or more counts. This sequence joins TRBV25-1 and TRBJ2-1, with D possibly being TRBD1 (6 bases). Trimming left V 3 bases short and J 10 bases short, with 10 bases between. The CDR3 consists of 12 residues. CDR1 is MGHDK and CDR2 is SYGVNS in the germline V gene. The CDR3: CASSEGQTEQFF. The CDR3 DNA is TGTGCCAGCAGTGAGGGACAAACCGAGCAGTTCTTC.

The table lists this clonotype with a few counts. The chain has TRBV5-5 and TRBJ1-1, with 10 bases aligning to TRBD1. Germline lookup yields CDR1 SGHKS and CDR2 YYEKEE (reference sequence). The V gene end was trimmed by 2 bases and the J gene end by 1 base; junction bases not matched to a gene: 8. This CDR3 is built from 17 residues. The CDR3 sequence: CASSFRDRGSRNTEAFF. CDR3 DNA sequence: TGTGCCAGCAGCTTCCGGGACAGGGGTTCCAGGAACACTGAAGCTTTCTTT.

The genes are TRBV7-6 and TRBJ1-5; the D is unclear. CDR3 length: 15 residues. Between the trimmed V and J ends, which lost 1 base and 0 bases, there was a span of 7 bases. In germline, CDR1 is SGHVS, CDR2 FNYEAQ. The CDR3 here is CASSLDPYSNQPQHF. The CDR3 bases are TGTGCCAGCAGCTTAGACCCTTATAGCAATCAGCCCCAGCATTTT.

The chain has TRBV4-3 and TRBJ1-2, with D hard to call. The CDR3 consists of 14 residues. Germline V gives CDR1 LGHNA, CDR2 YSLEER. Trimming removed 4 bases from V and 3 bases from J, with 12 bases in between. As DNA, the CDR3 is TGCGCCAGCAGCCGCTCCTCCCGAGACTATGGCTACACCTTC. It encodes CASSRSSRDYGYTF.

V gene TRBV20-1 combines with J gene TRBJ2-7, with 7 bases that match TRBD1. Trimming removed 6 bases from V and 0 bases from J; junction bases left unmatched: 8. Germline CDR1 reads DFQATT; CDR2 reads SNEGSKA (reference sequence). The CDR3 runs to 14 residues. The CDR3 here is CSALDRILSYEQYF. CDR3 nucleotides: TGCAGTGCGCTGGACAGGATCCTCTCCTACGAGCAGTACTTC.

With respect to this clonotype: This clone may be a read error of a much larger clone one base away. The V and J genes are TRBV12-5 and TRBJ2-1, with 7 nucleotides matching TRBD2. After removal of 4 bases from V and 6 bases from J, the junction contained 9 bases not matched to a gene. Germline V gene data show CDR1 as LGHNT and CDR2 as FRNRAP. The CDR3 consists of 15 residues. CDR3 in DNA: TGTGCTAGTGGTTCCTCCCGGGACTACCTCAATGAGCAGTTCTTC. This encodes CASGSSRDYLNEQFF.

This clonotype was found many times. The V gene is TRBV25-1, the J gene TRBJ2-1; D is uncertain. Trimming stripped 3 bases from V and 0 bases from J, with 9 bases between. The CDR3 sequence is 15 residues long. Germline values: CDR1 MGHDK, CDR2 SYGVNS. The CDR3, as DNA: TGTGCCAGCAGTGACGACGGATTCTCCTACAATGAGCAGTTCTTC. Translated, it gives CASSDDGFSYNEQFF. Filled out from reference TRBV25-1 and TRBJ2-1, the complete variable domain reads EADIYQTPRYLVIGTGKKITLECSQTMGHDKMYWYQQDPGMELHLIHYSYGVNSTEKGDLSSESTVSRIRTEHFPLTLESARPSHTSQYLCASSDDGFSYNEQFFGPGTRLTVL.

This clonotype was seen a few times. As DNA, the CDR3 is TGTGCCGGAAGCAAGCCGGGACAGGGGGCGTTCGGTGAGCAGTTCTTC. Its protein is CAGSKPGQGAFGEQFF. The chain has TRBV6-2 or TRBV6-3 and TRBJ2-1, with 12 positions matching TRBD1. Germline V gene sequence: CDR1 MNHEY, CDR2 SVGEGT. The CDR3 totals 16 residues. The ends lost 11 bases at V and 9 bases at J; junction bases unmatched: 17.

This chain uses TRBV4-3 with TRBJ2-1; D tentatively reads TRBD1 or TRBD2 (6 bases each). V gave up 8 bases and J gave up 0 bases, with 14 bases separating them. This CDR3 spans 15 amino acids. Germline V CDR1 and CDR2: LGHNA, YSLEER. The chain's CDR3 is CASSTGGDSYNEQFF. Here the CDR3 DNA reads TGCGCCAGCTCGACAGGCGGGGACTCCTACAATGAGCAGTTCTTC.

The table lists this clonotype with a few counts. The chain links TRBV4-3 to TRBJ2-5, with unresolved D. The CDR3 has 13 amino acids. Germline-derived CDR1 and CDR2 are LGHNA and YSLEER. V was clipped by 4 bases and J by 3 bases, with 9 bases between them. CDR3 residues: CASSRWSKETQYF. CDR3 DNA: TGCGCCAGCAGCCGCTGGAGCAAAGAGACCCAGTACTTC.

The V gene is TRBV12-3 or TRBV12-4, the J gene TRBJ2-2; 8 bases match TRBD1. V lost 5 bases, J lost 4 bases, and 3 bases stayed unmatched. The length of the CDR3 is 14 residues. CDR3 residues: CASSPTGVTGELFF. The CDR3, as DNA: TGTGCCAGCAGTCCGACAGGGGTCACCGGGGAGCTGTTTTTT.

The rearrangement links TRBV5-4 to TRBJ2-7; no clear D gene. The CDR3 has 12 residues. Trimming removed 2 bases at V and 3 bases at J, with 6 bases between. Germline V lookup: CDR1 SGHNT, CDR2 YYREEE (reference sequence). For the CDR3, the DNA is TGTGCCAGCAGCTTTCCCCTCTACGAGCAGTACGTC. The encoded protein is CASSFPLYEQYV.

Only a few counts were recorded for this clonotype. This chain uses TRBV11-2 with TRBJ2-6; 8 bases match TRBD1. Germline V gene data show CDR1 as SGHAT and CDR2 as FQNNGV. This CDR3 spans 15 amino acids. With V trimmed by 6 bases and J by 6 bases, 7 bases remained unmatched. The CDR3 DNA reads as TGTGCCAGCAGATCAACAGGGGGTTCGGCCAACGTCCTGACTTTC. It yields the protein CASRSTGGSANVLTF.